These 9 T cell receptor beta chains came from one sample sequenced in a study of vaccination and CD4 T cells after COVID-19 (dated by TCRdb to between 2021 and 2022). The library relied on PCR. Sequencing used an Illumina iSeq 100. DNA from cultured CD4+ T cells underwent TCR sequencing with the Oncomine TCR Beta short-read assay at the Johns Hopkins FTIC core. TCRdb reran the public reads through fastp at Q25 and MiXCR, keeping productive beta chains. Under each unique CDR3 protein, matching rows form one entry showing the most common genes and DNA. Across this sample there are about 8,500 distinct CDR3 sequences, with approximately 49% seen only once. The ten biggest clones cover approximately 40% of the sample. What this sample's treatment or condition label stands for: approximately nine-day PBMC culture with coronavirus spike peptide pools or control peptides (ViraFEST assay). These TCRs' antigens remain unknown.

Sequencing input: CD4+ T cells from blood, cultured in vitro. Receptor source: a human donor who had recovered from COVID-19.

The J gene is TRBJ1-2, the V gene TRBV25-1, with 9 bases lining up with TRBD1. J was trimmed by 2 bases and V by 6 bases; bases with no gene match: 1. Germline V gene sequence: CDR1 MGHDK, CDR2 SYGVNS. There are 13 residues in the CDR3. CDR3 nucleotides: TGTGCCAGCAGAGGACAGGGGAACTATGGCTACACCTTC. Its translation: CASRGQGNYGYTF.

A single count supports this clonotype. The DNA for the CDR3 is TGTGCCAGTAGTATAGCTTCACAGGGTGAAGGGCAGCCCCAGCATTTT. This codes for CASSIASQGEGQPQHF. The chain recombines TRBV19 with TRBJ1-5; D may be TRBD1 (6 bases). V lost 1 base and J lost 7, with 17 bases in between. Germline assignment: CDR1 LNHDA and CDR2 SQIVND (reference sequence). The CDR3 covers 16 residues. Full variable domain (missing parts from reference TRBV19 and TRBJ1-5): DGGITQSPKYLFRKEGQNVTLSCEQNLNHDAMYWYRQDPGQGLRLIYYSQIVNDFQKGDIAEGYSVSREKKESFPLTVTSAQKNPTAFYLCASSIASQGEGQPQHFGDGTRLSIL.

This clonotype was observed a handful of times. This sequence joins TRBV2 and TRBJ1-2; TRBD1 might be the D (5 bases). V was clipped by 0 bases and J by 5 bases, with 13 bases between them. There are 15 residues in the CDR3. In germline, CDR1 is SNHLY, CDR2 FYNNEI. Here the CDR3 reads CASSEALGGVYGYTF. The CDR3 nucleotides read TGTGCCAGCAGTGAAGCGCTTGGGGGAGTATATGGCTACACCTTC.

The chain uses TRBV20-1 and TRBJ1-2, with D possibly matching TRBD1 (6 bases). Per the germline V gene, CDR1 is DFQATT and CDR2 is SNEGSKA (reference sequence). The CDR3 loop spans 14 amino acids. Trimming removed 5 bases from V and 0 bases from J, with 13 bases in between. The chain's CDR3 is CSAPGGSANYGYTF. In nucleotides, the CDR3 is TGCAGTGCTCCTGGGGGCTCAGCTAACTATGGCTACACCTTC.

This clonotype was observed a handful of times. At one boundary the junction diverges from the germline segment, which might be a read error. The gene calls are TRBV7-7 and TRBJ2-2; possible D gene TRBD2, 5 bases. CDR1 and CDR2 (germline): SSHAT, FNYEAQ (reference sequence). The CDR3 length is 14 residues. CDR3 sequence: CASSRDSNTGELFF. The DNA for the CDR3 is TGTGCTAGCAGCCGGGATTCGAACACCGGGGAGCTGTTTTTT.

The gene calls are TRBV5-1 and TRBJ1-1, with D unclear. Trimming pared 4 bases from V and 1 base from J, leaving 8 bases between. Looked up from germline, CDR1 is SGHRS and CDR2 is YFSETQ. The CDR3 length is 13 residues. The CDR3 DNA sequence: TGCGCCAGCAGCGTGACACCGAACACTGAAGCTTTCTTT. Its protein product is CASSVTPNTEAFF. The whole variable domain, filled in from reference TRBV5-1 and TRBJ1-1, reads KAGVTQTPRYLIKTRGQQVTLSCSPISGHRSVSWYQQTPGQGLQFLFEYFSETQRNKGNFPGRFSGRQFSNSRSEMNVSTLELGDSALYLCASSVTPNTEAFFGQGTRLTVV.

V is TRBV19 and J is TRBJ1-5, with D tentatively TRBD1 (6 bases). The CDR3 runs to 16 residues. The V end lost 6 bases, the J end lost 2 bases, and 17 bases lay between the germline ends. CDR1 LNHDA and CDR2 SQIVND come from the germline V gene (reference sequence). In DNA form, the CDR3 reads TGTGCCAGTAGAAAGACCCAGGCAGGGGGCAATCAGCCCCAGCATTTT. Translating it yields CASRKTQAGGNQPQHF.

This chain links TRBV21-1 with TRBJ2-5; TRBD1 was called by the table and not checked on the DNA. TRBV21-1 is shown as a pseudogene. The CDR3 runs 13 residues. Here the CDR3 reads CTSGKTGWETQYF. The CDR3 nucleotides read TGTACCAGCGGGAAGACAGGGTGGGAGACCCAGTACTTC.

This chain joins TRBV7-2 and TRBJ2-7; D is uncertain. Between the trimmed V and J ends, which lost 5 bases and 12 bases, there was a span of 20 bases. The germline gives CDR1 SGHTA, CDR2 FQGNSA. The CDR3 spans 13 residues. The CDR3 here is CASSPRLGGSTYF. CDR3 coding DNA: TGTGCCAGCAGCCCCCGCCTCGGCGGATCCACGTACTTC.